The next 9 T cell receptor beta chains were all read from a single sample in a study of blood T cell repertoires in COVID-19. Sequencing was performed with immunoSEQ multiplex PCR; in TCRdb, only in-frame clones are kept and a portion is missing. Here the sample spans 300,000 or so clones, about four fifths being singletons. Sequencing was carried out using peripheral blood. These receptor sequences come from a woman aged 45 to 65 with acute or convalescent COVID-19.

This clone was detected once. V usage is TRBV6-5 and J usage is TRBJ1-3; 8 bases map to TRBD1. V was clipped by 6 bases and J by 6 bases; unmatched bases: 7. The CDR3 contains 14 residues. Germline CDR1 MNHEY, CDR2 SVGAGI. The CDR3: CASRGTGWENTIYF. The CDR3 DNA reads as TGTGCCAGCAGAGGGACAGGTTGGGAAAACACCATATATTTT.

This chain connects TRBV5-1 to TRBJ1-2; 8 nucleotides align to TRBD1. CDR3 length: 16 residues. The junction had 13 bases not matched to a gene; V was cut back by 7 bases and J by 2 bases. In germline, CDR1 is SGHRS, CDR2 YFSETQ. The CDR3 region is CASGPPPGQANYGYTF. The DNA for the CDR3 is TGCGCCAGCGGCCCTCCACCGGGACAGGCGAACTATGGCTACACCTTC.

The chain recombines TRBV27 with TRBJ2-7; 8 nucleotides match TRBD1. This CDR3 is 15 amino acids long. CDR1 is MNHEY, CDR2 SMNVEV, per germline (reference sequence). The trim removed 5 bases at V and 2 bases at J, leaving 8 bases unmatched. The CDR3: CASSPSPGGPYEQYV. The CDR3 DNA is TGTGCCAGCAGTCCTTCACCAGGGGGCCCCTACGAGCAGTACGTC.

The chain has TRBV19 and TRBJ2-3, with 12 bases lining up with TRBD2. The CDR3 sequence is 15 residues long. The trim removed 4 bases at V and 8 bases at J, leaving 7 bases unmatched. Germline V gene data show CDR1 as LNHDA and CDR2 as SQIVND (reference sequence). CDR3 in amino acids: CASSTSGRAGGTQYF. The DNA of the CDR3 is TGTGCCAGTAGTACTAGCGGGAGGGCCGGGGGTACGCAGTATTTT.

The chain combines TRBV21-1 with TRBJ1-1. TRBV21-1 is a known pseudogene. CDR3 size: 15 residues. In nucleotides, the CDR3 is TGTGCCAGCAGCAAAGGAGGAGCGGGGCCCATTGAAGCTTTCTTT. Protein product: CASSKGGAGPIEAFF.

The chain uses TRBV5-1 and TRBJ2-2; D may be TRBD2 (6 bases). This CDR3 is built from 13 residues. CDR1 and CDR2 from the germline V gene are SGHRS and YFSETQ. The V gene lost 4 bases and the J gene lost 6 bases, with 10 bases spanning the gap. The DNA for the CDR3 is TGCGCCAGCAGCGTGACTAGTTCCGGGGAGCTGTTTTTT. It is translated as CASSVTSSGELFF.

This chain joins TRBV6-6 and TRBJ2-3, with TRBD2 matching over 10 bases. The germline gives CDR1 MNHNY, CDR2 SVGAGI (reference sequence). The V and J ends lost 4 bases and 1 base, in that order; junction bases with no gene match: 2. The CDR3 is 15 amino acids. CDR3 coding DNA: TGTGCCAGCAGTTGGCTAGCGGGGGGCACAGATACGCAGTATTTT. It is translated as CASSWLAGGTDTQYF.

The rearrangement links TRBV30 to TRBJ2-7; 13 bases align to TRBD2. CDR1 and CDR2 from the germline V gene are GTSNPN and SVGIG (reference sequence). The CDR3 covers 15 residues. J lost 1 base, V lost 5 bases, and 5 bases had no gene match. The CDR3 loop reads CAWARTSGGSYEQYF. The CDR3 DNA sequence: TGTGCCTGGGCCCGGACTAGCGGGGGATCCTACGAGCAGTACTTC. The variable domain in full, with the rest retrieved from reference TRBV30 and TRBJ2-7, is SQTIHQWPATLVQPVGSPLSLECTVEGTSNPNLYWYRQAAGRGLQLLFYSVGIGQISSEVPQNLSASRPQDRQFILSSKKLLLSDSGFYLCAWARTSGGSYEQYFGPGTRLTVT.

This chain connects TRBV6-1 to TRBJ2-1; 13 positions match TRBD2. CDR1 and CDR2 from the germline V gene are MNHNS and SASEGT. Germline trimming cut 1 base from V and 6 bases from J; bases unmatched to any gene: 9. The CDR3 is made up of 18 amino acids. The CDR3 spells CASSEVIGLAGDINEQFF. The CDR3 DNA sequence: TGTGCCAGCAGTGAAGTGATTGGACTAGCGGGGGATATCAATGAGCAGTTCTTC.